This T cell receptor (beta chain) stems from a study of lymphopenia after photon versus proton radiotherapy. General study points: Post-nadir TCR diversity decline inversely tracked overall survival among those who died.

V was trimmed by 0 bases and J by 4 bases, leaving 4 bases between them. This CDR3 comprises 13 residues. Germline CDR1 reads SGHTA; CDR2 reads FQGNSA. Turning to this clone: Its antigen remains unknown.

Profiling relied on immunoSEQ multiplex PCR, and the TCRdb table lists in-frame clones only, not all of them. Of approximately 65,000 clones listed, about 89% are singletons. This clonotype was obtained from an elderly man with esophageal cancer. The source was peripheral blood, collected from a patient treated with proton-based radiotherapy. This chain connects TRBV7-2 to TRBJ1-3; the D is unclear. The CDR3 sequence is CASSLAYGNTIYF. CDR3 coding DNA: TGTGCCAGCAGCTTAGCGTACGGAAACACCATATATTTT.